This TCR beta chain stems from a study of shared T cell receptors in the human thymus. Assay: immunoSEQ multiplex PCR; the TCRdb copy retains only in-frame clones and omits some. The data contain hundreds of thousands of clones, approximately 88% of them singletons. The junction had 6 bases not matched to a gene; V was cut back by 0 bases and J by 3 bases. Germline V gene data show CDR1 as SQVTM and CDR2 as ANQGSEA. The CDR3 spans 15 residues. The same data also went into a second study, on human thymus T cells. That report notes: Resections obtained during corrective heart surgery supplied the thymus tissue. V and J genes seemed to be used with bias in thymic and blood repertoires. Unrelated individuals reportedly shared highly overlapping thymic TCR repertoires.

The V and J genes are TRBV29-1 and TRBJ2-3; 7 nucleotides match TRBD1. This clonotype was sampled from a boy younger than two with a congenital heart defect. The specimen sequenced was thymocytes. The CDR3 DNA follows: TGCAGCGTTGAAGATTCGGCAGGGGGAACAGATACGCAGTATTTT. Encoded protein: CSVEDSAGGTDTQYF.